This T cell receptor (beta chain) derives from a study of response to subunit inactivated influenza vaccine. Study findings and constraints: The authors put forward the suggestion that each seasonal influenza vaccination may bring in only a limited number of new T cells.

In regard to this clonotype: What it binds is unknown.

Using its own MiXCR run on the RT-PCR reads, TCRdb lists one record per CDR3 protein. The sample has around 500,000 distinct CDR3 sequences, 9.5% to 13% seen once. This TCR derives from a man aged 50 or older who received an inactivated influenza vaccine. The input for sequencing was PBMCs from blood, taken 45 days after vaccination.

The CDR3 is CASSPTALRTNQYF. In DNA, the CDR3 is TGTGCCAGCAGCCCGACCGCACTCCGTACCAACCAGTACTTC. The V and J genes are TRBV3-1 and TRBJ2-5, with D hard to call. V gave up 4 bases and J gave up 10 bases, with 19 bases separating them. This CDR3 spans 14 amino acids. Germline assignment: CDR1 LGHDT and CDR2 YNNKEL (reference sequence).